Shown below are 18 T cell receptor beta chains from a single sample sequenced in a study of control samples from healthy donors and cancer patients. This table comes from immunoSEQ multiplex PCR, and its TCRdb copy is limited to in-frame clones, with some not included. The sample records 74,000 or so clones, about 91% being singletons. Sample: blood. The receptors here all came from a man aged 50-60 years in good health.

The chain recombines TRBV11-3 with TRBJ1-6; D unclear. This CDR3 region has 13 residues. Germline CDR1 is SGHNT and CDR2 is YENEEA. Trimming took off 2 bases at V and 3 bases at J, with 2 bases between the two ends. The CDR3 reads CASSLNYNSPLHF. The CDR3 DNA follows: TGTGCCAGCAGCTTAAACTATAATTCACCCCTCCACTTT.

The chain recombines TRBV15 with TRBJ1-6; no reliable D call. The CDR3 sequence is 14 residues long. V was cut by 0 bases and J by 9 bases, with 9 bases left in between. Germline V gene lookup returns CDR1 LNHNV and CDR2 YYDKDF (reference sequence). The DNA for the CDR3 is TGTGCCACCAGCAGAGATTTCAACGGTTCACCCCTCCACTTT. The encoded protein is CATSRDFNGSPLHF.

The V and J genes are TRBV2 and TRBJ1-4; 7 positions match TRBD1. The V segment lost 2 bases and the J segment 6 bases; nucleotides outside the gene matches: 3. Germline CDR1 SNHLY, CDR2 FYNNEI. The CDR3 runs 14 residues. In DNA form, the CDR3 reads TGTGCCAGCAGTGAAAACAGGGGAGATGAAAAACTGTTTTTT. Translated, it gives CASSENRGDEKLFF.

The chain has TRBV3-1 (or the pseudogene TRBV3-2) and TRBJ1-1; no clear D. The CDR3 has 15 amino acids. V was trimmed by 1 base and J by 0 bases, leaving 9 bases between them. Germline values: CDR1 LGHDT, CDR2 YNNKEL (reference sequence). The CDR3 DNA follows: TGTGCCAGCAGCCAAGTGGTAGGGTTGAACACTGAAGCTTTCTTT. Translated, it gives CASSQVVGLNTEAFF.

This sequence joins TRBV29-1 and TRBJ2-7; perhaps TRBD2 as D (6 bases). V was pared by 6 bases and J by 1 base, with 16 bases between. Germline V gives CDR1 SQVTM, CDR2 ANQGSEA. This CDR3 spans 14 amino acids. CDR3 loop: CSVTRGGRSYEQYF. The CDR3 nucleotides are TGCAGCGTAACTAGGGGAGGTCGATCCTACGAGCAGTACTTC.

With regard to this clone: One junction end disagrees with the germline gene, perhaps due to a read error. The chain has TRBV6-1 and TRBJ1-2; D gene ambiguous. The germline CDR1 and CDR2 sequences are MNHNS and SASEGT. The CDR3 contains 12 residues. CDR3 in DNA: TGTGCCAGCAGTGAACCCGGGGAGGGCTTCACCTTC. Its translation: CASSEPGEGFTF.

This sequence joins TRBV24-1 and TRBJ2-3; D is perhaps TRBD1 (5 bases). V lost 3 bases, J lost 1 base, and 16 bases lay in between. Germline V gene lookup returns CDR1 KGHDR and CDR2 SFDVKD. The CDR3 has 17 amino acids. The CDR3 DNA sequence: TGTGCCACCAGTGATAACAGGTCAGGCCGTGGCACAGATACGCAGTATTTT. Translated, it gives CATSDNRSGRGTDTQYF.

The chain employs TRBV5-6 and TRBJ1-3; D might be TRBD1 (6 bases). The V end was cut by 4 bases, the J end by 6 bases, with 14 bases between. Looked up from germline, CDR1 is SGHDT and CDR2 is YYEEEE. The CDR3 length is 14 residues. This chain's CDR3 is CASSPGGGSNTIYF. The CDR3 nucleotides are TGTGCCAGCAGCCCTGGGGGGGGCTCAAACACCATATATTTT.

The V call is TRBV3-1 (or the pseudogene TRBV3-2), the J call TRBJ2-3; D is uncertain. Trimming removed 0 bases from V and 3 bases from J, with 13 bases in between. Germline V gene data show CDR1 as LGHDT and CDR2 as YNNKEL (reference sequence). There are 16 residues in the CDR3. CDR3 sequence (DNA): TGTGCCAGCAGCCAAGATCGGCAGTACATTACAGATACGCAGTATTTT. Translated: CASSQDRQYITDTQYF.

The chain links TRBV4-1 to TRBJ1-3; no reliable D call. Germline-derived CDR1 and CDR2 are MGHRA and YSYEKL. The CDR3 covers 16 residues. Trimming shortened V by 4 bases and J by 4 bases, and 17 bases separated the two germline ends. The CDR3 coding sequence is TGCGCCAGCAGCCCTCGAGACCCTCTGCCCGGAAACACCATATATTTT. As protein: CASSPRDPLPGNTIYF.

This sequence joins TRBV4-2 and TRBJ1-4; a possible D gene is TRBD1 (6 bases). CDR1 LGHNA and CDR2 YNFKEQ come from the germline V gene. CDR3 length: 13 residues. Trimming shortened V by 4 bases and J by 4 bases, and 7 bases separated the two germline ends. CDR3 amino acids: CASSPQGNEKLFF. In DNA form, the CDR3 reads TGTGCCAGCAGCCCACAGGGTAATGAAAAACTGTTTTTT.

The DNA of the CDR3 is TGTGCCAGTAGTCCGTTCACCGGGACAAACGGTGAAAAACTGTTTTTT. It specifies CASSPFTGTNGEKLFF. The chain joins TRBV19 to TRBJ1-4; tentatively, D is TRBD1 (6 bases). V shed 5 bases and J shed 7 bases, with 20 bases lying between them. Germline V gene data show CDR1 as LNHDA and CDR2 as SQIVND (reference sequence). The CDR3 spans 16 residues.

This clone came up once. The DNA for the CDR3 is TGTGCCAGCTCACAGACGGGACAGGGGTTGGAGCCCCAGCATTTT. Its protein product is CASSQTGQGLEPQHF. This sequence joins TRBV18 and TRBJ1-5, with 10 bases aligning to TRBD1. V dropped 4 bases and J dropped 8; count of bases not matched to a gene: 8. The CDR3 has 15 amino acids. CDR1 KGHSH and CDR2 LQKENI come from the germline V gene.

This clone was seen a handful of times. This sequence joins TRBV7-9 and TRBJ2-7, with unresolved D. The germline V and J ends were trimmed by 5 bases and 6 bases, with 14 bases remaining between them. The CDR3 length is 13 residues. In germline, CDR1 is SEHNR, CDR2 FQNEAQ (reference sequence). The CDR3 spells CASSISRVSEQYF. The CDR3, as DNA: TGTGCCAGCAGCATCTCAAGGGTGAGCGAGCAGTACTTC. Full variable domain (missing parts from reference TRBV7-9 and TRBJ2-7): DTGVSQNPRHKITKRGQNVTFRCDPISEHNRLYWYRQTLGQGPEFLTYFQNEAQLEKSRLLSDRFSAERPKGSFSTLEIQRTEQGDSAMYLCASSISRVSEQYFGPGTRLTVT.

This clone is a singleton in its sample. The chain uses TRBV5-4 and TRBJ1-1; 7 nucleotides match TRBD1. Germline CDR1 is SGHNT and CDR2 is YYREEE (reference sequence). This CDR3 spans 13 amino acids. J gave up 7 bases and V 2 bases, and 5 bases lay outside the gene matches. This CDR3 reads CASSLFDRVEAFF. DNA for the CDR3: TGTGCCAGCAGCTTATTCGACAGGGTTGAAGCTTTCTTT.

The chain employs TRBV5-5 and TRBJ1-1, with D possibly matching TRBD1 (5 bases). The V gene's germline CDR1 is SGHKS and CDR2 YYEKEE (reference sequence). The CDR3 is made up of 15 amino acids. V lost 6 bases and J 4 bases, leaving 19 bases between the germline ends. CDR3 bases: TGTGCCAGCATTCGGACGGTCGGGGCCAGCACTGAAGCTTTCTTT. Residues: CASIRTVGASTEAFF.

The chain combines TRBV7-9 with TRBJ2-7, with D tentatively TRBD1 (6 bases). The CDR3 is 13 amino acids. Germline CDR1 and CDR2: SEHNR and FQNEAQ (reference sequence). The V end lost 5 bases, the J end lost 2 bases, and 10 bases lay between the germline ends. This CDR3 reads CASSTGNAYEQYF. The CDR3 nucleotides are TGTGCCAGCAGCACAGGGAATGCCTACGAGCAGTACTTC.

This clone was detected only once. This rearrangement joins TRBV9 to TRBJ2-4; 7 nucleotides align to TRBD2. V was pared by 2 bases and J by 1 base, with 0 bases of the junction left unmatched. This CDR3 contains 14 residues. Germline values: CDR1 SGDLS, CDR2 YYNGEE. CDR3 DNA sequence: TGTGCCAGCAGCGTCGGGGGGGCCAAAAACATTCAGTACTTC. Translated, it gives CASSVGGAKNIQYF.